Detailed here is one T cell receptor beta chain. This sample stems from a study of blood T cell repertoires in COVID-19. Residents of 24 US areas, aged about 18 to 95 years, made up the participants. Here immunoSEQ multiplex PCR was the method, and the copy in TCRdb shows in-frame clones only, minus some. This table has hundreds of thousands of clones, over 75% appearing once. Trimming left V 6 bases short and J 8 bases short, with 29 bases between. Germline lookup yields CDR1 LNHDA and CDR2 SQIVND (reference sequence). The CDR3 has 18 amino acids. The chain couples TRBV19 to TRBJ1-3; weak D call: TRBD1 (6 bases). This TCR came from a woman between 55 and 75 years old who had recovered from COVID-19. Sequencing was performed on PBMCs or T cells enriched from blood (not recorded which). CDR3 region: CASRLDYRAFNTRDTIYF. Written as DNA, the CDR3 is TGTGCCAGTAGGCTGGATTACAGGGCCTTCAATACCCGGGACACCATATATTTT.